A selection of T cell receptor beta chains follows, all from one sample in a study of cytomegalovirus exposure and HLA in healthy donors. TCRdb's copy holds only in-frame clones and misses some; the assay was immunoSEQ multiplex PCR. Seen here are around 300,000 clones, approximately 84% observed once, and the top ten hold more than 1.5%. The material sequenced was PBMCs. The receptors stem from a woman between 35 and 50 years old in good health and CMV-seropositive. Each CDR3 is given with its conserved first and last residue. Fields, in order: D gene, clone size, J gene, V gene, CDR3 protein, CDR3 DNA. D genes are given only for firm matches. Only part of the rows carry a size: once, few, many, or a class if the clone is expanded.

D gene: .
clone size: .
J gene: TRBJ2-1
V gene: TRBV6-1
CDR3 protein: CASSETRFSYNEQFF
CDR3 DNA: TGTGCCAGCAGTGAGACTAGGTTCTCCTACAATGAGCAGTTCTTC

D gene: TRBD1
clone size: few
J gene: TRBJ1-2
V gene: TRBV29-1
CDR3 protein: CSVGDRGEVDGYTF
CDR3 DNA: TGCAGCGTTGGAGACAGGGGTGAGGTTGATGGCTACACCTTC

D gene: TRBD1
clone size: .
J gene: TRBJ2-7
V gene: TRBV7-8
CDR3 protein: CASSLAWTGTYEQYF
CDR3 DNA: TGTGCCAGCAGCTTAGCCTGGACAGGGACCTACGAGCAGTACTTC

D gene: .
clone size: .
J gene: TRBJ1-5
V gene: TRBV30
CDR3 protein: CAWSVGSAGGDGQPQHF
CDR3 DNA: TGTGCCTGGAGTGTAGGGAGTGCGGGGGGCGACGGACAGCCCCAGCATTTT

D gene: .
clone size: .
J gene: TRBJ2-1
V gene: TRBV5-1
CDR3 protein: CASALTTQAGDEQFF
CDR3 DNA: TGCGCCAGCGCGTTAACCACTCAGGCGGGCGATGAGCAGTTCTTC

D gene: TRBD1
clone size: .
J gene: TRBJ2-7
V gene: TRBV6-5
CDR3 protein: CASSENRGSNEQYF
CDR3 DNA: TGTGCCAGCAGTGAAAACAGGGGGTCCAACGAGCAGTACTTC

D gene: .
clone size: .
J gene: TRBJ1-2
V gene: TRBV5-1
CDR3 protein: CASSLDRPSNYGYTF
CDR3 DNA: TGCGCCAGCAGCTTGGACAGGCCCTCTAACTATGGCTACACCTTC

D gene: .
clone size: few
J gene: TRBJ1-2
V gene: TRBV4-3
CDR3 protein: CASSQDLSQRYLTF
CDR3 DNA: TGCGCCAGCAGCCAAGACCTCTCCCAGAGGTACCTCACCTTC

D gene: .
clone size: .
J gene: TRBJ2-7
V gene: TRBV7-3
CDR3 protein: CASSLTPGYEQYF
CDR3 DNA: TGTGCCAGCAGCTTAACGCCGGGGTACGAGCAGTACTTC

D gene: TRBD2
clone size: few
J gene: TRBJ2-1
V gene: TRBV29-1
CDR3 protein: CSVAGTSGSDEQFF
CDR3 DNA: TGCAGCGTAGCCGGGACTAGCGGGAGTGATGAGCAGTTCTTC

D gene: .
clone size: .
J gene: TRBJ2-7
V gene: TRBV6-5
CDR3 protein: CASKVGGWSYEQYF
CDR3 DNA: TGTGCCAGCAAGGTCGGGGGTTGGTCCTACGAGCAGTACTTC

D gene: .
clone size: .
J gene: TRBJ1-5
V gene: TRBV7-8
CDR3 protein: CASSLEPWQGINQPQHF
CDR3 DNA: TGTGCCAGCAGCTTAGAGCCCTGGCAGGGGATCAATCAGCCCCAGCATTTT